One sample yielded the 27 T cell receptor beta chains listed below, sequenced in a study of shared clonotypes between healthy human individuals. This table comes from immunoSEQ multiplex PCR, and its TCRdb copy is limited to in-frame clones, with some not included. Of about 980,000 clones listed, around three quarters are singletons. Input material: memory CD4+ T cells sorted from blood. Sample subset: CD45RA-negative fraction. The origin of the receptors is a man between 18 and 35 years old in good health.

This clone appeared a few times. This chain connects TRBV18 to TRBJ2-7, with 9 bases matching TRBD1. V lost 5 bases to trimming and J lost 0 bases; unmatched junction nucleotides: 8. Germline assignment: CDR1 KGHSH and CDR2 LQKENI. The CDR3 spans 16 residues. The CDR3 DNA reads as TGTGCCAGCTCATCGAACAGGGGGCGCGGCTCCTACGAGCAGTACTTC. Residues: CASSSNRGRGSYEQYF. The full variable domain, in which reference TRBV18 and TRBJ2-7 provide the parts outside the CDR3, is NAGVMQNPRHLVRRRGQEARLRCSPMKGHSHVYWYRQLPEEGLKFMVYLQKENIIDESGMPKERFSAEFPKEGPSILRIQQVVRGDSAAYFCASSSNRGRGSYEQYFGPGTRLTVT.

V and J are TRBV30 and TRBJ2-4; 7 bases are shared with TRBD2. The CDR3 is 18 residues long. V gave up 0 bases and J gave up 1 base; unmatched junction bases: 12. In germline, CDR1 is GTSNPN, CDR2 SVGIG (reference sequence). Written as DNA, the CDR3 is TGTGCCTGGAGTGTACGTCCGGGAGGAGGATCGGCCAAAAACATTCAGTACTTC. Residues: CAWSVRPGGGSAKNIQYF.

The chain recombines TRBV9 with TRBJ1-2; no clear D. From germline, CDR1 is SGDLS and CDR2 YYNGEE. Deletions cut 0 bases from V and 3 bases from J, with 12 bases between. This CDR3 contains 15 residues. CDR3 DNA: TGTGCCAGCAGCGTAGCGACTGAGACCGACTATGGCTACACCTTC. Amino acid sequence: CASSVATETDYGYTF.

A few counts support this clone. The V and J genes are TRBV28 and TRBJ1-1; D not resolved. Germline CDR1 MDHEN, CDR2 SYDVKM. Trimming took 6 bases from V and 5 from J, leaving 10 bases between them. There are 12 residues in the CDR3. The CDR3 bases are TGTGCCAGCAGGCAGAGGAAAACTGAAGCTTTCTTT. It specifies CASRQRKTEAFF.

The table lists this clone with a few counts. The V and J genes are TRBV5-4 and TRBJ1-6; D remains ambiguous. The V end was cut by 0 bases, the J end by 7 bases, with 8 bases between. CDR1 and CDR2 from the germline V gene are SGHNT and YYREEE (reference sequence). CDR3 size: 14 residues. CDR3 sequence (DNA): TGTGCCAGCAGCTTGGAAACTAAAAATTCACCCCTCCACTTT. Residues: CASSLETKNSPLHF.

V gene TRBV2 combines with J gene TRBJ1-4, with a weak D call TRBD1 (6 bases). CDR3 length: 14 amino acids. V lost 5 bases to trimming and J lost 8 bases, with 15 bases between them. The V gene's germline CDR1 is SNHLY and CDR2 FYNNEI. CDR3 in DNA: TGTGCCAGCAGTCGGACAGTTGGAAAAGAAAAACTGTTTTTT. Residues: CASSRTVGKEKLFF.

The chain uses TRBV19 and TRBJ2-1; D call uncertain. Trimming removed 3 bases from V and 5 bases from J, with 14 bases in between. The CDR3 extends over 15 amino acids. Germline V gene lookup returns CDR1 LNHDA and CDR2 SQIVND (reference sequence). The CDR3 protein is CASSMTWMGHNEQFF. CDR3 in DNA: TGTGCCAGTAGTATGACATGGATGGGCCACAATGAGCAGTTCTTC.

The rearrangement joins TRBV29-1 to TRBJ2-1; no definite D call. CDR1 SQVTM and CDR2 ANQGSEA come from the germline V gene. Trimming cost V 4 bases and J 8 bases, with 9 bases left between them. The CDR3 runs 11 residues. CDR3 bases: TGCAGCGTTGTAGCTTCCCATGAGCAGTTCTTC. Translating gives CSVVASHEQFF.

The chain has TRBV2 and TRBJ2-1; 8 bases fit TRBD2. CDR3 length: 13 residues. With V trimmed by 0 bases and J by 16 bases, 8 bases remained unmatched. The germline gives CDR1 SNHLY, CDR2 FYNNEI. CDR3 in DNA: TGTGCCAGCAGTGAAGCGGCGACTAGCGACATTTTCTTC. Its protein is CASSEAATSDIFF. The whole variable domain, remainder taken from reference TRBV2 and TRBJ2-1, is EPEVTQTPSHQVTQMGQEVILRCVPISNHLYFYWYRQILGQKVEFLVSFYNNEISEKSEIFDDQFSVERPDGSNFTLKIRSTKLEDSAMYFCASSEAATSDIFFGPGTRLTVL.

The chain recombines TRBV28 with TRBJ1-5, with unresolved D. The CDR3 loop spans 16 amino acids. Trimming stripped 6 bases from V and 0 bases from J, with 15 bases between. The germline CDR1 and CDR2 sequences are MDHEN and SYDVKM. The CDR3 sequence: CASSLREVYSNQPQHF. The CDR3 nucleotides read TGTGCCAGCAGCCTCCGGGAAGTTTATAGCAATCAGCCCCAGCATTTT.

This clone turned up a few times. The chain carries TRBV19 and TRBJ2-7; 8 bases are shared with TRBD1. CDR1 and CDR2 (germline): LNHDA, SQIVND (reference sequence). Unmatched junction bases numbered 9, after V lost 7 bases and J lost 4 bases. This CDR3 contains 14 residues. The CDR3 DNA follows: TGTGCCAGTAAGGAGACAGGGGAATTTTACGAGCAGTACTTC. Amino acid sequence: CASKETGEFYEQYF.

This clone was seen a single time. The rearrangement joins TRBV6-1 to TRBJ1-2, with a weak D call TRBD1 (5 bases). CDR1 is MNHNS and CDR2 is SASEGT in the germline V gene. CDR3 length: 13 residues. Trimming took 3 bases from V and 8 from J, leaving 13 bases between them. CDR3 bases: TGTGCCAGCAGTGACTGGGGAACAGGCGGCTACACCTTC. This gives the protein CASSDWGTGGYTF.

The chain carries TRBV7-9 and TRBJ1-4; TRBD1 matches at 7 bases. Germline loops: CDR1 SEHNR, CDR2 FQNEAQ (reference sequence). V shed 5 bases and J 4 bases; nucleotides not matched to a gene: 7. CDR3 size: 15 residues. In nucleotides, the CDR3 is TGTGCCAGCAGCCAAACAGGGGCCTTTAATGAAAAACTGTTTTTT. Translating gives CASSQTGAFNEKLFF.

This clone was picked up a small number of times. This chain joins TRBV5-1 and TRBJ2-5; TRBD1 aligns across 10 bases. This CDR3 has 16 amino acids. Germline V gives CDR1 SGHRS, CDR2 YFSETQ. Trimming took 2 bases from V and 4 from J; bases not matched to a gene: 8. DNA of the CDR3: TGCGCCAGCAGCTTAGTTGGGACAGGGGAAGGAGAGACCCAGTACTTC. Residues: CASSLVGTGEGETQYF. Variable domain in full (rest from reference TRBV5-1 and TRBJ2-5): KAGVTQTPRYLIKTRGQQVTLSCSPISGHRSVSWYQQTPGQGLQFLFEYFSETQRNKGNFPGRFSGRQFSNSRSEMNVSTLELGDSALYLCASSLVGTGEGETQYFGPGTRLLVL.

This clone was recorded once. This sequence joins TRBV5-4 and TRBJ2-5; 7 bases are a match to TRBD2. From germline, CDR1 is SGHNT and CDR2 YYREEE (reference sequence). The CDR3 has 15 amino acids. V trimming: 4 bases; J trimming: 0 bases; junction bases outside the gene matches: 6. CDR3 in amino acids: CASSHPGLHQETQYF. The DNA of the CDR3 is TGTGCCAGCAGCCATCCGGGACTACACCAAGAGACCCAGTACTTC.

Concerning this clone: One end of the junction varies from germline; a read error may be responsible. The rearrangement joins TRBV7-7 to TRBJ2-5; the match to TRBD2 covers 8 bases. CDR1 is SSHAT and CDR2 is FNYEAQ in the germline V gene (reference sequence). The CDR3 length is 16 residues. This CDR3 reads CASSLRRAGGAETQYF. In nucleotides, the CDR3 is TGTGCTAGCAGCTTACGGAGGGCGGGGGGTGCGGAGACCCAGTACTTC. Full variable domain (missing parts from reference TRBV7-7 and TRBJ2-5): GAGVSQSPRYKVTKRGQDVTLRCDPISSHATLYWYQQALGQGPEFLTYFNYEAQPDKSGLPSDRFSAERPEGSISTLTIQRTEQRDSAMYRCASSLRRAGGAETQYFGPGTRLLVL.

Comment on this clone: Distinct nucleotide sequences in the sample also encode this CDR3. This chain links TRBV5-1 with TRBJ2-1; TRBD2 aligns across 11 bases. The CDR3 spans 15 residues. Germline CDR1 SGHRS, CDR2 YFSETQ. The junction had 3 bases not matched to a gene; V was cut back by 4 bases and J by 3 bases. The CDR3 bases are TGCGCCAGCAGCCTTGGGACTAGCGGCTACAATGAGCAGTTCTTC. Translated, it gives CASSLGTSGYNEQFF.

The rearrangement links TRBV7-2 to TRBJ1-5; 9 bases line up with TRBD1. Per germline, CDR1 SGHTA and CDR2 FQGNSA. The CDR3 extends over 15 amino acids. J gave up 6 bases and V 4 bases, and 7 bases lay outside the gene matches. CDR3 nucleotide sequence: TGTGCCAGCAGCTCTCTCACAGGGGGCGGTCAGCCCCAGCATTTT. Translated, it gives CASSSLTGGGQPQHF.

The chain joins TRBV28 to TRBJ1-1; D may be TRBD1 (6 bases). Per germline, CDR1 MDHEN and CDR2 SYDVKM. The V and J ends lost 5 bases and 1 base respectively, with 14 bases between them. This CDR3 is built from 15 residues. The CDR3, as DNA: TGTGCCAGCAGTCCCCCGGACAGAAAGAACACTGAAGCTTTCTTT. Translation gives CASSPPDRKNTEAFF.

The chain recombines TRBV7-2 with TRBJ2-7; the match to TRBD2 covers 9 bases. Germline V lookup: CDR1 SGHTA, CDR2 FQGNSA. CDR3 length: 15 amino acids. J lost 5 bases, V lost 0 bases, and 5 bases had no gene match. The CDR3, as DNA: TGTGCCAGCAGCTTAGCAGGTAGCGGGAGTCACGAGCAGTACTTC. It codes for CASSLAGSGSHEQYF.

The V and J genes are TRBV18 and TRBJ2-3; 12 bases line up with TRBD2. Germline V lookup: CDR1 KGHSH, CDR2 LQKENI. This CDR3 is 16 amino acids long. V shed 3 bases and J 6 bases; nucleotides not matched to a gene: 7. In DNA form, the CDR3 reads TGTGCCAGCTCACCCCTAAGCGGGACTAGCGGGGATACGCAGTATTTT. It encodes CASSPLSGTSGDTQYF.

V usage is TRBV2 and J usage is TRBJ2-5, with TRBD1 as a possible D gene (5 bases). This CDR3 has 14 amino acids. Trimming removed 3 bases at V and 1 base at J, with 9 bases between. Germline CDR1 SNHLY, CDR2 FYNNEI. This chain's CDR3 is CASSEGRTQETQYF. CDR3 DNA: TGTGCCAGCAGTGAGGGGCGGACCCAAGAGACCCAGTACTTC.

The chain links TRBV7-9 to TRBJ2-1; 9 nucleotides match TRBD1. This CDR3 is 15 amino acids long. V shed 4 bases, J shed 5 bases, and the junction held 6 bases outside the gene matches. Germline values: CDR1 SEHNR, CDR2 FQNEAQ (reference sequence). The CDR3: CASSSTGGQNNEQFF. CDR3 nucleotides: TGTGCCAGCAGCTCGACAGGGGGACAAAACAATGAGCAGTTCTTC. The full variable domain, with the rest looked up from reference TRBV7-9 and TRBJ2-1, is DTGVSQNPRHKITKRGQNVTFRCDPISEHNRLYWYRQTLGQGPEFLTYFQNEAQLEKSRLLSDRFSAERPKGSFSTLEIQRTEQGDSAMYLCASSSTGGQNNEQFFGPGTRLTVL.

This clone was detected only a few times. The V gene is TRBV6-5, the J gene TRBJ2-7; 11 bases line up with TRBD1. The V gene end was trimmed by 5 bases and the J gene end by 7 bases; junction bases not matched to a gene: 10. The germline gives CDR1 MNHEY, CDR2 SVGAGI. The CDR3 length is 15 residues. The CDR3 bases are TGTGCCAGCAGTCCACGGAGGGGGACAGGGGGGGAGCAGTACTTC. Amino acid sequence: CASSPRRGTGGEQYF.

The CDR3 here is CASRAGGADYEQYF. The CDR3, as DNA: TGTGCCAGCCGTGCGGGAGGGGCGGACTACGAGCAGTACTTC. V and J are TRBV6-6 and TRBJ2-7; TRBD2 agrees at 9 bases. The ends lost 8 bases at V and 3 bases at J; junction bases unmatched: 8. The CDR3 covers 14 residues. Germline V gene sequence: CDR1 MNHNY, CDR2 SVGAGI (reference sequence).

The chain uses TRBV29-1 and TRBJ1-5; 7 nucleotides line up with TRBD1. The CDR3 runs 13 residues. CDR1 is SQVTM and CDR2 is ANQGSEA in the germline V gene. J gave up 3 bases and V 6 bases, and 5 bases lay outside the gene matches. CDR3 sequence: CSVRGQYNQPQHF. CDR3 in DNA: TGCAGCGTCCGGGGACAGTACAATCAGCCCCAGCATTTT.

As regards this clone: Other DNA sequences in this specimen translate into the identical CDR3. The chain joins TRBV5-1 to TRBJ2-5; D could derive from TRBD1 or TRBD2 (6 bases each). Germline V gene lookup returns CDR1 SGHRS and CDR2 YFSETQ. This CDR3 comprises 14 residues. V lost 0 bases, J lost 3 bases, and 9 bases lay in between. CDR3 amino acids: CASSLVRGEETQYF. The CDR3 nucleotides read TGCGCCAGCAGCTTGGTGAGGGGGGAAGAGACCCAGTACTTC.